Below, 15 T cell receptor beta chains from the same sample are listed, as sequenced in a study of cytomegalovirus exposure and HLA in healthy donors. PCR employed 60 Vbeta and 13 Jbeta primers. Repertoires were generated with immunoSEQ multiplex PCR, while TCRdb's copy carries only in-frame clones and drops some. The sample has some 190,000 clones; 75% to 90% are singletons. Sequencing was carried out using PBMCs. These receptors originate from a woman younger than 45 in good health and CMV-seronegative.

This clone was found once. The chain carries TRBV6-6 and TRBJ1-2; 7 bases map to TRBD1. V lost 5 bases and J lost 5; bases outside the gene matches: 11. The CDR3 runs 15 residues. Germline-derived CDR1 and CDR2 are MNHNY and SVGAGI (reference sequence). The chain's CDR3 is CASSPVDRASYGYTF. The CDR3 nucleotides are TGTGCCAGCAGTCCCGTCGACAGGGCAAGTTATGGCTACACCTTC.

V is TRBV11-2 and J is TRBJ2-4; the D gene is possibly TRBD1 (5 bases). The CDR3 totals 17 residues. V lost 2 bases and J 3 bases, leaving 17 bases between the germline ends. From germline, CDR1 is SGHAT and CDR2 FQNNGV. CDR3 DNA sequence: TGTGCCAGCAGCTTACCGGACGGACAACTTGTCAAAAACATTCAGTACTTC. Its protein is CASSLPDGQLVKNIQYF.

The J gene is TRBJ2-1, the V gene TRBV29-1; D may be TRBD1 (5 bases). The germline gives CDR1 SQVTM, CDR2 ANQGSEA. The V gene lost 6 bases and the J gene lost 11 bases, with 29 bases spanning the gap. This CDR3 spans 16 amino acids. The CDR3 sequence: CSVTLPLAGRISKQFF. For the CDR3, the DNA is TGCAGCGTGACACTCCCTTTGGCAGGGCGGATTAGTAAGCAGTTCTTC.

The CDR3 region is CSVEFSGRTGNGESNQPQHF. The CDR3 region has the DNA TGCAGCGTTGAATTTTCGGGTAGGACAGGGAATGGGGAAAGCAATCAGCCCCAGCATTTT. The V and J genes are TRBV29-1 and TRBJ1-5; 8 bases are a match to TRBD1. Germline V gene sequence: CDR1 SQVTM, CDR2 ANQGSEA. J was trimmed by 1 base and V by 2 bases; bases with no gene match: 19. This CDR3 contains 20 residues.

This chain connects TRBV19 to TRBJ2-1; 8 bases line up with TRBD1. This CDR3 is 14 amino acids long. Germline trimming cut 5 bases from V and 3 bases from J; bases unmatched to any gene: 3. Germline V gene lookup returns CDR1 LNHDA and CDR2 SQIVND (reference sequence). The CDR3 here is CASSFGQGYNEQFF. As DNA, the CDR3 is TGTGCCAGTAGTTTTGGACAGGGCTACAATGAGCAGTTCTTC.

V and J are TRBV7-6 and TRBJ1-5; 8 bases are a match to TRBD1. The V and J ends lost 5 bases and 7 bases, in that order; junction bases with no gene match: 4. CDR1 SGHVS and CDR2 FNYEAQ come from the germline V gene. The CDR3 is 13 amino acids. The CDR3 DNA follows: TGTGCCAGCAGCCTACGACAGGGGCAGCCCCAGCATTTT. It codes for CASSLRQGQPQHF.

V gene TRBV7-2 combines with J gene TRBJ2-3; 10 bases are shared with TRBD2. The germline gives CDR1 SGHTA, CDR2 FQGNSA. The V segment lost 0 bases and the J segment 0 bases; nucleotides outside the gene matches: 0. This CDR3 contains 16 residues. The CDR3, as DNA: TGTGCCAGCAGCTTAGCTAGCGGGGGGAGCACAGATACGCAGTATTTT. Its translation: CASSLASGGSTDTQYF.

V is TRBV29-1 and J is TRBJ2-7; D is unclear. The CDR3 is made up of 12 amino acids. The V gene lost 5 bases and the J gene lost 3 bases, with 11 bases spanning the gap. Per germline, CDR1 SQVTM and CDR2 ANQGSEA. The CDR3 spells CSVTNNGYEQYF. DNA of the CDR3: TGCAGCGTTACGAACAATGGCTACGAGCAGTACTTC.

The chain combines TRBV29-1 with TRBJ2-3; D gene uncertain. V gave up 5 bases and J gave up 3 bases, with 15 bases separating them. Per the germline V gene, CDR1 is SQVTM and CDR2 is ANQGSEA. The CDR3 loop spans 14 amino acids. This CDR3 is CSVFGSAGTDTQYF. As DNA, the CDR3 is TGCAGCGTTTTCGGAAGCGCCGGGACAGATACGCAGTATTTT.

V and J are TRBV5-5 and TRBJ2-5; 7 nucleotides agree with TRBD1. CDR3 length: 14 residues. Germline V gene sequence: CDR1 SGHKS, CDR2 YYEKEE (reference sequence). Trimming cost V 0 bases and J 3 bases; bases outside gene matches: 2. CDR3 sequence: CASSLGGTEETQYF. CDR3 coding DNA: TGTGCCAGCAGCTTGGGTGGGACAGAAGAGACCCAGTACTTC.

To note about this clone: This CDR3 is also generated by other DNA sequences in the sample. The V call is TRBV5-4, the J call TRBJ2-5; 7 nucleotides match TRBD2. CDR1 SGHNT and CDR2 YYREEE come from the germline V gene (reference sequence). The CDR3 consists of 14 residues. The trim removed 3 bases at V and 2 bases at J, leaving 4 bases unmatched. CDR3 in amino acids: CASSSRGGQETQYF. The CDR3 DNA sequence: TGTGCCAGCAGCTCGCGCGGGGGACAAGAGACCCAGTACTTC.

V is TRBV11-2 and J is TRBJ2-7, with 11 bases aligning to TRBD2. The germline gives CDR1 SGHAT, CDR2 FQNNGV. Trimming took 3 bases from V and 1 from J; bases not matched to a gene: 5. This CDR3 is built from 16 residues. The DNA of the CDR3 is TGTGCCAGCAGCTTCCAGGGACTAGCGGAGTCCTACGAGCAGTACTTC. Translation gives CASSFQGLAESYEQYF.

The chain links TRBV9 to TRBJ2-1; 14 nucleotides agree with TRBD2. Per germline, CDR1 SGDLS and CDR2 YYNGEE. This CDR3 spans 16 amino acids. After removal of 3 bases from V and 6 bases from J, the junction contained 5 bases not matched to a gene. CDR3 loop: CASSDRLAGGPNEQFF. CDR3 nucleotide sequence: TGTGCCAGCAGCGACCGACTAGCGGGAGGGCCCAATGAGCAGTTCTTC. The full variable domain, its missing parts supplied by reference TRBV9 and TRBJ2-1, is DSGVTQTPKHLITATGQRVTLRCSPRSGDLSVYWYQQSLDQGLQFLIQYYNGEERAKGNILERFSAQQFPDLHSELNLSSLELGDSALYFCASSDRLAGGPNEQFFGPGTRLTVL.

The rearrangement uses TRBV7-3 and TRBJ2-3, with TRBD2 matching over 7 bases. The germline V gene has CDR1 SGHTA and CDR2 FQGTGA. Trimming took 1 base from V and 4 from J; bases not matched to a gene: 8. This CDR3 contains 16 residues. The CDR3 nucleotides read TGTGCCAGCAGCTTAATCGATGCGGGAGAGGCAGATACGCAGTATTTT. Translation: CASSLIDAGEADTQYF. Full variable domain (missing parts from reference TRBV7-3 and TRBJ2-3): GAGVSQTPSNKVTEKGKYVELRCDPISGHTALYWYRQSLGQGPEFLIYFQGTGAADDSGLPNDRFFAVRPEGSVSTLKIQRTERGDSAVYLCASSLIDAGEADTQYFGPGTRLTVL.

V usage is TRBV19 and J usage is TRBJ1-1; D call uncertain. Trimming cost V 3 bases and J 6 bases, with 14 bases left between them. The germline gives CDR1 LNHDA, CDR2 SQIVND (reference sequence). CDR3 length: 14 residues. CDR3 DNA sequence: TGTGCCAGTAGTATGAGTACTTTGGGCGCTGAAGCTTTCTTT. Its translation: CASSMSTLGAEAFF.